This T cell receptor (beta chain) was sequenced for a study of blood T cell repertoires in COVID-19. Original processing methods: The authors estimated nucleated cell counts from reference gene primer amplification. The repertoire was sequenced with immunoSEQ multiplex PCR; TCRdb's copy has only in-frame clones and lacks some. V, J and clone size derive from that table, while D and trimming were established from the DNA sequence. The sample carries some 120,000 clones, approximately 87% recorded once. Germline V lookup: CDR1 GTSNPN, CDR2 SVGIG (reference sequence). V was pared by 5 bases and J by 4 bases, with 7 bases of the junction left unmatched. The CDR3 extends over 14 amino acids.

This chain uses TRBV30 with TRBJ2-7; 11 bases line up with TRBD2. The sequence was collected from a man aged 50-59 years with acute or convalescent COVID-19. The material sequenced was peripheral blood. The CDR3 here is CAWAPGTSGYEQYF. The CDR3 region has the DNA TGTGCCTGGGCTCCCGGGACTAGCGGTTACGAGCAGTACTTC.